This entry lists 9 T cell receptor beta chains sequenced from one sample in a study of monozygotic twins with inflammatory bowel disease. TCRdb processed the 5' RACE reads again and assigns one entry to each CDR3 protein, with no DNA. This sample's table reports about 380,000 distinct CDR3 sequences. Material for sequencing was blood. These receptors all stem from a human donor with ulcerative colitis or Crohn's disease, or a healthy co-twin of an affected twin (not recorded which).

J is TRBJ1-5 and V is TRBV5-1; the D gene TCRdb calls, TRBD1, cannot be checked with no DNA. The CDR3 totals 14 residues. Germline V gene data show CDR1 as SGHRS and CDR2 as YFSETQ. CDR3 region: CASSSGGTGQPQHF.

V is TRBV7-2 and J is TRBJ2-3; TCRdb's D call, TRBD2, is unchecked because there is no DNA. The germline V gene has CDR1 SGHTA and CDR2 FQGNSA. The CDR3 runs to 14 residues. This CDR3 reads CASSPGLETDTQYF. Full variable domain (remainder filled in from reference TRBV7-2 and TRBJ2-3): GAGVSQSPSNKVTEKGKDVELRCDPISGHTALYWYRQSLGQGLEFLIYFQGNSAPDKSGLPSDRFSAERTGGSVSTLTIQRTQQEDSAVYLCASSPGLETDTQYFGPGTRLTVL.

The CDR3 is CSAPTSPSGAGELFF. The V gene is TRBV20-1, the J gene TRBJ2-2; checking the TCRdb D call of TRBD2 is not possible without DNA. Germline CDR1 reads DFQATT; CDR2 reads SNEGSKA (reference sequence). The CDR3 loop spans 15 amino acids.

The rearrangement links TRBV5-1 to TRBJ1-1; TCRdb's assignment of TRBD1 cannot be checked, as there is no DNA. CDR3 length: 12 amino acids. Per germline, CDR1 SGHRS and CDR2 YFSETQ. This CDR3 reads CASSLEGPEAFF.

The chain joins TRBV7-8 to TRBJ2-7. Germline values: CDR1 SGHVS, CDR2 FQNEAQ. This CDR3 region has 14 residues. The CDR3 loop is CASSLGVAPYEQYF.

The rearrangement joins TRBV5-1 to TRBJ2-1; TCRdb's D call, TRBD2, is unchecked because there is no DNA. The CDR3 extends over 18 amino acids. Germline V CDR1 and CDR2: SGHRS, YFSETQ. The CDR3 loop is CASSPVPLGLADFNEQFF. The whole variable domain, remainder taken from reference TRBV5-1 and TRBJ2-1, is KAGVTQTPRYLIKTRGQQVTLSCSPISGHRSVSWYQQTPGQGLQFLFEYFSETQRNKGNFPGRFSGRQFSNSRSEMNVSTLELGDSALYLCASSPVPLGLADFNEQFFGPGTRLTVL.

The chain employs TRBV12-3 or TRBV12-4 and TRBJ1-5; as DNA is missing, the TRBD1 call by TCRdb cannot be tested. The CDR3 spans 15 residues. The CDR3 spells CACSLRDSFNQPQHF.

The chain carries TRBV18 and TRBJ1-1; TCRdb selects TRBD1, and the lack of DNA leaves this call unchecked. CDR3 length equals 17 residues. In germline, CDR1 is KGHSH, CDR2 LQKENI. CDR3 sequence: CASSPPLGRGSGTEAFF. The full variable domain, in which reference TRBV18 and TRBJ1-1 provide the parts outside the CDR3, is NAGVMQNPRHLVRRRGQEARLRCSPMKGHSHVYWYRQLPEEGLKFMVYLQKENIIDESGMPKERFSAEFPKEGPSILRIQQVVRGDSAAYFCASSPPLGRGSGTEAFFGQGTRLTVV.

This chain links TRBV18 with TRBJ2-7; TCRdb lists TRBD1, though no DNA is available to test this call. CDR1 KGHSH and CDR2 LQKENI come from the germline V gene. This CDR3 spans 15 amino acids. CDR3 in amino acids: CASSQRTGTASEQYF.